Included here is one T cell receptor (beta chain) sequence, with context. Only in-frame clones appear in the TCRdb table, and some are missing; sequencing was by immunoSEQ multiplex PCR. The data show fewer than 200,000 clones, with about 89% seen just once and roughly 2.7% held by the top ten. This entry comes from a study of cytomegalovirus exposure and HLA in healthy donors. The CDR3 has 15 residues. Per germline, CDR1 SGDLS and CDR2 YYNGEE. Trimming removed 0 bases from V and 3 bases from J; junction bases left unmatched: 3. The clonotype originates from a young man in good health and CMV-seropositive. Sequenced input: PBMCs. This sequence joins TRBV9 and TRBJ2-1; 7 bases align to TRBD2. The DNA for the CDR3 is TGTGCCAGCAGCGTAGCGCCTAGCGGCTACAATGAGCAGTTCTTC. Translation gives CASSVAPSGYNEQFF.